Presented here are 12 T cell receptor beta chains from one specimen sequenced in a study of control samples from healthy donors and cancer patients. The data were produced by immunoSEQ multiplex PCR, yet TCRdb's version contains in-frame clones alone and is incomplete. This repertoire shows roughly 80,000 clones, approximately 90% found once; its top ten account for around 5.4%. Specimen: blood. The receptors stem from a woman in her fifties or sixties in good health.

V is TRBV12-3 or TRBV12-4 and J is TRBJ2-5; no reliable D call. Trimming took off 6 bases at V and 5 bases at J, with 7 bases between the two ends. The CDR3 consists of 11 residues. CDR3 bases: TGTGCCAGCAGGACCGGGGAGACCCAGTACTTC. Its protein product is CASRTGETQYF.

The J gene is TRBJ1-6, the V gene TRBV5-1, with D possibly being TRBD1 (5 bases). This CDR3 region has 15 residues. V was trimmed by 0 bases and J by 10 bases, leaving 14 bases between them. Germline CDR1 reads SGHRS; CDR2 reads YFSETQ. In DNA form, the CDR3 reads TGCGCCAGCAGCTTGGCCCTCTCAGGGAACTCACCCCTCCACTTT. It is translated as CASSLALSGNSPLHF.

The chain couples TRBV11-3 to TRBJ1-6, with D perhaps TRBD1 (5 bases). V was cut by 5 bases and J by 14 bases, with 13 bases left in between. The germline CDR1 and CDR2 sequences are SGHNT and YENEEA. The CDR3 contains 12 residues. DNA of the CDR3: TGTGCCAGCAGCCGAGGGGAGGGAGCCCTCCACTTT. It encodes CASSRGEGALHF.

This chain connects TRBV6-1 to TRBJ2-4; D is tentatively TRBD1 or TRBD2 (6 bases each). Deletions cut 0 bases from V and 2 bases from J, with 8 bases between. Germline CDR1 and CDR2: MNHNS and SASEGT. This CDR3 spans 15 amino acids. The CDR3 here is CASSEAGGSKNIQYF. The CDR3 DNA is TGTGCCAGCAGTGAAGCGGGGGGCTCCAAAAACATTCAGTACTTC.

V and J are TRBV12-3 or TRBV12-4 and TRBJ1-5, with D possibly TRBD1 on 5 matching bases. The V and J ends lost 1 base and 7 bases respectively, with 8 bases between them. The length of the CDR3 is 13 residues. DNA for the CDR3: TGTGCCAGCAGTTTAGGGGGGAGACAGCCCCAGCATTTT. Encoded protein: CASSLGGRQPQHF.

This sequence joins TRBV12-3 or TRBV12-4 and TRBJ2-3, with 7 bases lining up with TRBD1. V lost 10 bases to trimming and J lost 6 bases; unmatched junction nucleotides: 10. This CDR3 comprises 13 residues. CDR3 in amino acids: CATEDTQGDTQYF. Here the CDR3 DNA reads TGTGCCACGGAAGACACACAGGGGGATACGCAGTATTTT.

The CDR3 loop is CASSGNTEAFF. The CDR3 DNA reads TGTGCCAGCAGCGGAAACACTGAAGCTTTCTTT. This chain connects TRBV6-5 to TRBJ1-1; D remains ambiguous. The V end was cut by 6 bases, the J end by 2 bases, with 4 bases between. Germline lookup yields CDR1 MNHEY and CDR2 SVGAGI. CDR3 length: 11 amino acids.

The chain combines TRBV10-3 with TRBJ1-1; possibly TRBD1 for D (5 bases). Deletions cut 6 bases from V and 1 base from J, with 9 bases between. The germline V gene encodes CDR1 ENHRY and CDR2 SYGVKD. This CDR3 is 13 amino acids long. The CDR3 spells CAIRWDGNTEAFF. The DNA for the CDR3 is TGTGCCATCAGATGGGACGGGAACACTGAAGCTTTCTTT.

The gene calls are TRBV9 and TRBJ1-4; D possibly corresponds to TRBD1 (5 bases). V lost 3 bases and J 17 bases, leaving 20 bases between the germline ends. Per the germline V gene, CDR1 is SGDLS and CDR2 is YYNGEE. The CDR3 totals 13 residues. CDR3 coding DNA: TGTGCCAGCAGCGCGAACCCCAGGGAAGCACTATTTTTT. Its protein is CASSANPREALFF.

The chain joins TRBV5-1 to TRBJ1-1; 9 bases are shared with TRBD1. V shed 3 bases and J 3 bases; nucleotides not matched to a gene: 3. The CDR3 runs 14 residues. In germline, CDR1 is SGHRS, CDR2 YFSETQ. CDR3 sequence (DNA): TGCGCCAGCAGCTCCGGGACAGGGTACACTGAAGCTTTCTTT. It specifies CASSSGTGYTEAFF.

V and J are TRBV2 and TRBJ2-3, with 7 nucleotides matching TRBD1. The germline V gene encodes CDR1 SNHLY and CDR2 FYNNEI. The CDR3 covers 15 residues. V shed 6 bases and J 2 bases; nucleotides not matched to a gene: 8. CDR3 sequence: CASRADDRATDTQYF. DNA for the CDR3: TGTGCCAGCAGGGCAGACGACAGGGCCACAGATACGCAGTATTTT. Combining the CDR3 with reference TRBV2 and TRBJ2-3 gives the whole variable domain EPEVTQTPSHQVTQMGQEVILRCVPISNHLYFYWYRQILGQKVEFLVSFYNNEISEKSEIFDDQFSVERPDGSNFTLKIRSTKLEDSAMYFCASRADDRATDTQYFGPGTRLTVL.

The rearrangement joins TRBV5-1 to TRBJ2-7; TRBD2 matches 8 bases. CDR3 length equals 15 residues. J was trimmed by 4 bases and V by 1 base; bases with no gene match: 7. CDR1 is SGHRS, CDR2 YFSETQ, per germline. The chain's CDR3 is CASSLSPSGSYEQYF. CDR3 coding DNA: TGCGCCAGCAGCTTGTCGCCTAGCGGGTCTTACGAGCAGTACTTC.